This passage covers 29 T cell receptor beta chains from one sample sequenced in a study of cytomegalovirus exposure and HLA in healthy donors. PCR involved 60 Vbeta and 13 Jbeta primers. Sequenced by immunoSEQ multiplex PCR; TCRdb stores in-frame clones only, minus some. The sample consists of about 95,000 clones, 78% of them appearing once. The sample taken for sequencing was PBMCs. These receptors originate from a woman aged 40 to 50 in good health and CMV-seropositive.

The chain employs TRBV5-4 and TRBJ1-2; the match to TRBD1 covers 8 bases. The CDR3 spans 12 residues. The germline gives CDR1 SGHNT, CDR2 YYREEE (reference sequence). After removal of 3 bases from V and 6 bases from J, the junction contained 1 base not matched to a gene. The CDR3 spells CASSSDRDGYTF. Written as DNA, the CDR3 is TGTGCCAGCAGCTCGGACAGGGATGGCTACACCTTC.

This clone was detected only a few times. The J gene is TRBJ1-5, the V gene TRBV15; 11 bases agree with TRBD1. This CDR3 comprises 16 residues. Losses at the gene ends were 5 bases for V and 7 bases for J; bases not matched to a gene: 10. From germline, CDR1 is LNHNV and CDR2 YYDKDF (reference sequence). The CDR3 spells CATSSRTGGLEQPQHF. The CDR3, as DNA: TGTGCCACCAGCTCGCGGACAGGGGGCTTGGAACAGCCCCAGCATTTT.

The chain has TRBV19 and TRBJ1-3; TRBD1 matches at 8 bases. Germline V gives CDR1 LNHDA, CDR2 SQIVND (reference sequence). The ends lost 9 bases at V and 3 bases at J; junction bases unmatched: 7. The CDR3 is 14 amino acids. Written as DNA, the CDR3 is TGTGCCAGCGACAGGGGAGGAGGTGGAAACACCATATATTTT. Translation gives CASDRGGGGNTIYF.

The chain has TRBV7-9 and TRBJ1-5, with a tentative D call TRBD1 (5 bases). The CDR3 sequence is 13 residues long. Germline CDR1 and CDR2: SEHNR and FQNEAQ (reference sequence). V lost 5 bases and J lost 3, with 8 bases in between. The CDR3 DNA is TGTGCCAGCAGCCGGGGGACCAATCAGCCCCAGCATTTT. Its translation: CASSRGTNQPQHF.

By share, this clone counts as medium-sized. V is TRBV28 and J is TRBJ1-2; D possibly corresponds to TRBD1 (6 bases). This CDR3 region has 16 residues. V was cut by 4 bases and J by 7 bases, with 22 bases left in between. Per the germline V gene, CDR1 is MDHEN and CDR2 is SYDVKM. The CDR3 coding sequence is TGTGCCAGCAGTTGGGCCGGTTGGGGGCGCCGTGCTGGCTACACCTTC. Protein: CASSWAGWGRRAGYTF.

CDR3 bases: TGTGCCAGCTCACCAGGGGCTGGCGAAAAACTGTTTTTT. Protein: CASSPGAGEKLFF. The chain has TRBV18 and TRBJ1-4; possible D gene TRBD1, 5 bases. This CDR3 is built from 13 residues. Germline CDR1 KGHSH, CDR2 LQKENI. V was trimmed by 2 bases and J by 8 bases, leaving 9 bases between them.

The chain couples TRBV7-3 to TRBJ2-3; D remains unclear. The ends were cut back, 2 bases at V and 1 base at J, with 4 bases in the middle. Germline V gene data show CDR1 as SGHTA and CDR2 as FQGTGA. This CDR3 has 13 residues. CDR3 residues: CASSLQGTDTQYF. The CDR3 bases are TGTGCCAGCAGCTTACAGGGCACAGATACGCAGTATTTT.

This clone was counted once. This chain uses TRBV7-6 with TRBJ2-1, with TRBD1 as a possible D gene (6 bases). This CDR3 region has 13 residues. Germline V gives CDR1 SGHVS, CDR2 FNYEAQ. V lost 5 bases and J 10 bases, leaving 15 bases between the germline ends. CDR3 in DNA: TGTGCCAGCAGCCCATACAGGGTTGGCGAGCAGTTCTTC. It is translated as CASSPYRVGEQFF.

The rearrangement links TRBV27 to TRBJ1-2; 9 bases agree with TRBD1. This CDR3 is 13 amino acids long. J gave up 6 bases and V 3 bases, and 2 bases lay outside the gene matches. Germline V gives CDR1 MNHEY, CDR2 SMNVEV (reference sequence). CDR3 sequence: CASSFRDRDGYTF. DNA of the CDR3: TGTGCCAGCAGTTTCCGGGACAGGGATGGCTACACCTTC.

This clone was counted a few times. This chain uses TRBV7-6 with TRBJ2-1, with TRBD2 matching over 13 bases. CDR3 length: 15 residues. Per germline, CDR1 SGHVS and CDR2 FNYEAQ. V gave up 5 bases and J gave up 7 bases; unmatched junction bases: 5. The CDR3 coding sequence is TGTGCCAGCAGCGCCCGACTAGCGGGAGGAAATGAGCAGTTCTTC. Protein sequence: CASSARLAGGNEQFF.

The chain uses TRBV6-6 and TRBJ1-5, with 10 bases lining up with TRBD1. Germline V gene data show CDR1 as MNHNY and CDR2 as SVGAGI (reference sequence). This CDR3 has 15 amino acids. V shed 4 bases and J 2 bases; nucleotides not matched to a gene: 2. The CDR3 sequence is CASSWDRGGNQPQHF. The CDR3 region has the DNA TGTGCCAGCAGTTGGGACAGGGGCGGCAATCAGCCCCAGCATTTT.

This chain uses TRBV30 with TRBJ2-7; TRBD2 agrees at 8 bases. The CDR3 runs to 13 residues. The germline CDR1 and CDR2 sequences are GTSNPN and SVGIG (reference sequence). With 2 bases clipped from V and 6 bases from J, the junction kept 6 bases outside the gene matches. CDR3 in amino acids: CAWSRLREAEQYF. DNA of the CDR3: TGTGCCTGGAGTCGGCTGCGGGAGGCCGAGCAGTACTTC. Full variable domain (rest looked up from reference TRBV30 and TRBJ2-7): SQTIHQWPATLVQPVGSPLSLECTVEGTSNPNLYWYRQAAGRGLQLLFYSVGIGQISSEVPQNLSASRPQDRQFILSSKKLLLSDSGFYLCAWSRLREAEQYFGPGTRLTVT.

This rearrangement joins TRBV7-8 to TRBJ2-1; TRBD2 is a possible D gene (7 bases). In germline, CDR1 is SGHVS, CDR2 FQNEAQ. CDR3 size: 17 residues. Trimming left V 5 bases short and J 2 bases short, with 19 bases between. Here the CDR3 reads CASSPNRAGATYNEQFF. The DNA for the CDR3 is TGTGCCAGCAGCCCGAACAGGGCGGGAGCAACCTACAATGAGCAGTTCTTC.

This clone was counted a few times. The gene calls are TRBV5-1 and TRBJ1-1; TRBD1 aligns across 10 bases. Germline values: CDR1 SGHRS, CDR2 YFSETQ. V lost 3 bases and J lost 1; bases outside the gene matches: 9. The CDR3 consists of 17 residues. Here the CDR3 reads CASSSGKTGGRNTEAFF. The CDR3 nucleotides are TGCGCCAGCAGCTCGGGCAAGACAGGGGGCCGGAACACTGAAGCTTTCTTT.

The chain has TRBV5-1 and TRBJ2-1, with D perhaps matching TRBD2 (6 bases). Trimming removed 2 bases from V and 7 bases from J, with 16 bases in between. The length of the CDR3 is 15 residues. Germline CDR1 and CDR2: SGHRS and YFSETQ. CDR3 coding DNA: TGCGCCAGCAGCTTCACCCTCTCTAGCGCGAATGAGCAGTTCTTC. Its translation is CASSFTLSSANEQFF.

CDR3 loop: CASSTGQGVREKLFF. The DNA of the CDR3 is TGTGCCAGCAGCACCGGACAGGGAGTAAGGGAAAAACTGTTTTTT. The gene calls are TRBV7-9 and TRBJ1-4, with TRBD1 identical over 8 bases. After removal of 5 bases from V and 8 bases from J, the junction contained 10 bases not matched to a gene. From germline, CDR1 is SEHNR and CDR2 FQNEAQ (reference sequence). This CDR3 contains 15 residues.

The chain carries TRBV19 and TRBJ2-7; a weak D match, TRBD2 (6 bases). V was pared by 1 base and J by 6 bases, with 22 bases between. CDR3 length equals 17 residues. CDR1 is LNHDA, CDR2 SQIVND, per germline (reference sequence). The CDR3 DNA reads as TGTGCCAGTAGTATAGTCCTGGTCGTGGCTGTGGGAGGCGAGCAGTACTTC. Its protein is CASSIVLVVAVGGEQYF.

This chain connects TRBV5-1 to TRBJ2-3; D might be TRBD2 (6 bases). Germline-derived CDR1 and CDR2 are SGHRS and YFSETQ. Trimming took 1 base from V and 1 from J, leaving 25 bases between them. The CDR3 runs to 20 residues. The CDR3 here is CASSLSIVGSGVSGTDTQYF. DNA of the CDR3: TGCGCCAGCAGCTTGTCAATCGTCGGTTCGGGAGTGTCTGGCACAGATACGCAGTATTTT.

The V and J genes are TRBV6-5 and TRBJ2-7; D ambiguous. From germline, CDR1 is MNHEY and CDR2 SVGAGI. The CDR3 loop spans 13 amino acids. V dropped 7 bases and J dropped 0 bases, with 10 bases sitting between them. CDR3 bases: TGTGCCAGCACCCAACCGGTCTCCTACGAGCAGTACTTC. Translated: CASTQPVSYEQYF.

This clone appeared once. The genes are TRBV19 and TRBJ2-7, with 7 nucleotides matching TRBD1. Trimming at V came to 3 bases and at J to 3 bases, leaving 11 bases not matched to a gene. This CDR3 comprises 16 residues. Germline V gives CDR1 LNHDA, CDR2 SQIVND (reference sequence). The CDR3, as DNA: TGTGCCAGTAGTATTGGGGGCGCAGGGGGTGTCTACGAGCAGTACTTC. Amino acid sequence: CASSIGGAGGVYEQYF.

The chain links TRBV5-1 to TRBJ2-7, with TRBD2 matching 10 bases. The V gene's germline CDR1 is SGHRS and CDR2 YFSETQ. Trimming removed 2 bases from V and 5 bases from J; junction bases left unmatched: 7. The CDR3 is 15 amino acids. CDR3 DNA: TGCGCCAGCAGCTTAGGCAGCGGGAGGGGCCACGAGCAGTACTTC. This codes for CASSLGSGRGHEQYF.

V usage is TRBV5-1 and J usage is TRBJ2-7, with unresolved D. CDR1 is SGHRS and CDR2 is YFSETQ in the germline V gene. V dropped 0 bases and J dropped 2 bases, with 9 bases sitting between them. The CDR3 runs to 14 residues. The CDR3 here is CASSLAVTPYEQYF. Written as DNA, the CDR3 is TGCGCCAGCAGCTTGGCAGTCACCCCCTACGAGCAGTACTTC.

This clone was detected once. This sequence joins TRBV6-1 and TRBJ1-1, with 8 positions matching TRBD1. The CDR3 is 15 amino acids. Germline trimming cut 7 bases from V and 4 bases from J; bases unmatched to any gene: 11. CDR1 is MNHNS and CDR2 is SASEGT in the germline V gene. CDR3 sequence (DNA): TGTGCCAGCATCCTGACAGGGGACATGAGCACTGAAGCTTTCTTT. It encodes CASILTGDMSTEAFF.

The chain combines TRBV18 with TRBJ2-1; TRBD2 is a possible D gene (7 bases). The CDR3 is made up of 15 amino acids. Trimming removed 3 bases at V and 2 bases at J, with 11 bases between. Germline CDR1 KGHSH, CDR2 LQKENI. The chain's CDR3 is CASSPIGGPYNEQFF. The CDR3, as DNA: TGTGCCAGCTCACCGATCGGGGGGCCCTACAATGAGCAGTTCTTC.

The chain carries TRBV18 and TRBJ2-7; D remains ambiguous. Germline V gene sequence: CDR1 KGHSH, CDR2 LQKENI. There are 16 residues in the CDR3. Trimming stripped 0 bases from V and 1 base from J, with 13 bases between. CDR3 nucleotide sequence: TGTGCCAGCTCACCACCGAAAGCCTATCCATCCTACGAGCAGTACTTC. This codes for CASSPPKAYPSYEQYF.

This chain connects TRBV5-4 to TRBJ2-1; 11 bases fit TRBD2. V was pared by 3 bases and J by 3 bases, with 5 bases of the junction left unmatched. The germline CDR1 and CDR2 sequences are SGHNT and YYREEE (reference sequence). The CDR3 totals 16 residues. The CDR3 sequence is CASSSMTSGDYNEQFF. The CDR3 DNA reads as TGTGCCAGCAGCTCAATGACTAGCGGGGACTACAATGAGCAGTTCTTC.

The gene calls are TRBV28 and TRBJ1-1; TRBD1 is a possible D gene (5 bases). V lost 4 bases to trimming and J lost 0 bases, with 9 bases between them. The CDR3 runs to 14 residues. From germline, CDR1 is MDHEN and CDR2 SYDVKM. In nucleotides, the CDR3 is TGTGCCAGCAGTTCAGGGCTTATGAACACTGAAGCTTTCTTT. Residues: CASSSGLMNTEAFF. Together with reference TRBV28 and TRBJ1-1, the CDR3 gives the full variable domain: DVKVTQSSRYLVKRTGEKVFLECVQDMDHENMFWYRQDPGLGLRLIYFSYDVKMKEKGDIPEGYSVSREKKERFSLILESASTNQTSMYLCASSSGLMNTEAFFGQGTRLTVV.

This chain connects TRBV30 to TRBJ2-7, with D tentatively TRBD1 (6 bases). V gave up 3 bases and J gave up 5 bases, with 14 bases separating them. The length of the CDR3 is 13 residues. Germline lookup yields CDR1 GTSNPN and CDR2 SVGIG (reference sequence). Here the CDR3 reads CAWRGQGPDEQYF. CDR3 DNA sequence: TGTGCCTGGAGGGGGCAGGGGCCCGACGAGCAGTACTTC. The whole variable domain, filled in from reference TRBV30 and TRBJ2-7, reads SQTIHQWPATLVQPVGSPLSLECTVEGTSNPNLYWYRQAAGRGLQLLFYSVGIGQISSEVPQNLSASRPQDRQFILSSKKLLLSDSGFYLCAWRGQGPDEQYFGPGTRLTVT.

The chain links TRBV2 to TRBJ2-7; 8 nucleotides line up with TRBD1. The CDR3 contains 15 residues. CDR1 SNHLY and CDR2 FYNNEI come from the germline V gene. V trimming: 3 bases; J trimming: 2 bases; junction bases outside the gene matches: 6. The CDR3 nucleotides read TGTGCCAGCAGTGATTGGCACAGGGGGACCTACGAGCAGTACTTC. Translating it yields CASSDWHRGTYEQYF. Using reference TRBV2 and TRBJ2-7 for the parts outside the CDR3, the full variable domain is EPEVTQTPSHQVTQMGQEVILRCVPISNHLYFYWYRQILGQKVEFLVSFYNNEISEKSEIFDDQFSVERPDGSNFTLKIRSTKLEDSAMYFCASSDWHRGTYEQYFGPGTRLTVT.